A selection of T cell receptor beta chains follows, all from one sample in a study of cytomegalovirus exposure and HLA in healthy donors. Produced via immunoSEQ multiplex PCR; TCRdb's table is partial and in-frame only. The sample has under 70,000 clones, under 85% seen once. Sequenced sample: PBMCs. The source is a male donor in good health and CMV-seropositive. Each CDR3 is given with its conserved first and last residue. The D gene is left open where the match is weak. The size of a clone is reported for some rows only, either as once, few or many, or as a class for expanded clones.

V gene,CDR3 length,D gene,J gene,clone size,CDR3 protein,CDR3 DNA
TRBV4-3,18,-,TRBJ2-3,-,CASSQEAGAGAKTDTQYF,TGCGCCAGCAGCCAAGAAGCAGGGGCAGGGGCTAAGACAGATACGCAGTATTTT
TRBV9,16,TRBD2,TRBJ2-7,-,CASSVDGSGGSNEQYF,TGTGCCAGCAGCGTAGATGGTAGCGGGGGTTCCAACGAGCAGTACTTC
TRBV27,15,-,TRBJ2-7,-,CASKELGPGSYEQYF,TGTGCCAGCAAAGAATTGGGTCCGGGCTCCTACGAGCAGTACTTC
TRBV30,13,TRBD1,TRBJ1-4,-,CAWRDPGQEKLFF,TGTGCCTGGAGGGACCCGGGACAGGAAAAACTGTTTTTT
TRBV7-9,15,TRBD1,TRBJ1-2,once,CASRSGTGGLGGYTF,TGTGCCAGCAGGTCCGGGACAGGGGGCCTCGGGGGCTACACCTTC
TRBV29-1,14,-,TRBJ1-1,-,CSVEQIKQNTEAFF,TGCAGCGTTGAACAGATTAAACAGAACACTGAAGCTTTCTTT
TRBV4-2,20,TRBD2,TRBJ2-3,-,CASSRGGAASGGLVTDTQYF,TGTGCCAGCAGCCGAGGAGGCGCGGCTAGCGGGGGCCTTGTCACAGATACGCAGTATTTT
TRBV2,16,-,TRBJ2-3,-,CASTEIADPSTDTQYF,TGTGCCAGCACCGAGATAGCGGACCCGAGCACAGATACGCAGTATTTT
TRBV6-6,15,-,TRBJ1-5,-,CAGGEGGGGNQPQHF,TGTGCCGGCGGGGAGGGCGGCGGGGGCAATCAGCCCCAGCATTTT
TRBV4-3,15,-,TRBJ1-2,-,CASSQEKSTNYGYTF,TGCGCCAGCAGCCAAGAAAAGAGTACTAACTATGGCTACACCTTC